This TCR beta chain was profiled in a study of CD8 T cells in Susac syndrome. Points from the study as a whole: The study admitted that it had a relatively small number of individuals in its TCR sequencing and HLA analysis.

Concerning this clonotype: Its specificity is unknown.

The germline V and J ends were trimmed by 6 bases and 7 bases, with 21 bases remaining between them. Germline assignment: CDR1 SQVTM and CDR2 ANQGSEA. CDR3 length: 15 residues. CD8+ and CD4+ T cells circulating in blood were sequenced for TCR beta. Reverse transcription of about 0.5 to 1 ug RNA was performed with random hexamers. Each CDR3 protein is one row after TCRdb ran MiXCR on the immunoSEQ multiplex PCR reads. Of around 180,000 distinct CDR3 sequences in the sample, around 95% were seen once. The material sequenced was CD8+ T cells from PBMCs. This clonotype was obtained from a human donor with multiple sclerosis. The chain joins TRBV29-1 to TRBJ2-2; D may match TRBD1 or TRBD2 (5 bases each). Written as DNA, the CDR3 is TGCAGCGTCGACCGGGGCAGGGAGACCGGCGGGGAGCTGTTTTTT. Translation: CSVDRGRETGGELFF.